The following is a T cell receptor beta chain sequence with its context. This specimen comes from a study of cytomegalovirus exposure and HLA in healthy donors. A multiplex PCR was run with 60 Vbeta primers and 13 Jbeta primers. Here immunoSEQ multiplex PCR was the method, and the copy in TCRdb shows in-frame clones only, minus some. Its table lists approximately 150,000 clones. This clonotype was sampled from a woman aged 50 to 60 in good health and CMV-seronegative. The sequencing sample was made of PBMCs.

CDR3 DNA: TGTGCCAGCTCACCGGGGAGGTCTGGAAACACCATATATTTT. Translated, it gives CASSPGRSGNTIYF. The chain links TRBV18 to TRBJ1-3; D gene unclear. Trimming removed 3 bases at V and 1 base at J, with 7 bases between. The length of the CDR3 is 14 residues. Germline V gene sequence: CDR1 KGHSH, CDR2 LQKENI. The complete variable domain, with remaining parts taken from reference TRBV18 and TRBJ1-3, reads NAGVMQNPRHLVRRRGQEARLRCSPMKGHSHVYWYRQLPEEGLKFMVYLQKENIIDESGMPKERFSAEFPKEGPSILRIQQVVRGDSAAYFCASSPGRSGNTIYFGEGSWLTVV.